The clone carrying this TCR beta chain was seen only a few times. The antigen is unknown. On each TCR cDNA molecule, a unique molecular identifier was present. TCRdb independently ran MiXCR on the 5' RACE reads; one entry per CDR3 protein. The table has about 85,000 distinct CDR3 sequences, more than 15% seen once; the top ten hold roughly 6%. The CDR3 length is 13 residues. V was clipped by 5 bases and J by 2 bases, with 10 bases between them. CDR1 and CDR2 from the germline V gene are SGHRS and YFSETQ. The time point here: sample taken at primary tumor resection. The authors sequenced whole RNA from tumor, nontumor lung or frozen PBMC without sorting. The entry originates in a study of spatial heterogeneity in lung cancer. Study at large: Beta-chain sequences consistently outnumbered alpha-chain sequences in detection.

Study-wide results and limits: The study found ubiquitous expanded tumor TCRs in blood more at resection than follow-up.

The sample in question was PBMCs, obtained at surgery. The chain combines TRBV5-1 with TRBJ2-5; D call uncertain. This TCR was sampled from a male donor with early-stage non-small cell lung cancer. CDR3 sequence reads: CASRPQTQETQYF. The CDR3 nucleotides are TGCGCCAGCAGACCACAGACGCAAGAGACCCAGTACTTC. The whole variable domain, remainder taken from reference TRBV5-1 and TRBJ2-5, is KAGVTQTPRYLIKTRGQQVTLSCSPISGHRSVSWYQQTPGQGLQFLFEYFSETQRNKGNFPGRFSGRQFSNSRSEMNVSTLELGDSALYLCASRPQTQETQYFGPGTRLLVL.